The subject of this entry is one T cell receptor (beta chain). Its antigen is still unknown. This table comes from immunoSEQ multiplex PCR, and its TCRdb copy is limited to in-frame clones, with some not included. Among under 400,000 clones, approximately 90% were seen once, and the ten largest hold 0.83%. The data derive from a study of cytomegalovirus exposure and HLA in healthy donors. Turning to the study itself: The roughly 120 validation repertoires, a later analysis reported, used the same platform as the approximately 700 first-cohort repertoires. The study's findings and limits: Overall, some 160 TCR beta chains were annotated as cytomegalovirus-associated. It was found in a later analysis that first-cohort TCR clusters tended to co-occur in the approximately 130 validation repertoires. Most TCRs appeared rarely, but some public TCRs recurred in many donors.

Trimming removed 1 base from V and 0 bases from J; junction bases left unmatched: 5. The CDR3 has 18 amino acids. The germline gives CDR1 SQVTM, CDR2 ANQGSEA. The genes are TRBV29-1 and TRBJ2-1; 14 nucleotides align to TRBD2. The source material was PBMCs. This sequence was found in a woman aged 18-29 years in good health and CMV-seronegative. The CDR3 DNA sequence: TGCAGCGTTGAAGGACTAGCGGGAGGGACTAGCTCCTACAATGAGCAGTTCTTC. Encoded protein: CSVEGLAGGTSSYNEQFF.